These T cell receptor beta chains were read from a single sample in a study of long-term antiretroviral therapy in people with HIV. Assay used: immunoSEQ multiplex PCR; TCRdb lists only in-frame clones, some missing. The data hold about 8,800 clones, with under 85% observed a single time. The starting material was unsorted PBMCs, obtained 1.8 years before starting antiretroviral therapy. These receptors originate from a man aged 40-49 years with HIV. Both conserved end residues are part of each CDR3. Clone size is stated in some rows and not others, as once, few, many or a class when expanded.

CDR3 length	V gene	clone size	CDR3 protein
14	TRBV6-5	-	CASSTTDRGQPQHF
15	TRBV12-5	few	CASGPGDSRSLGYTF
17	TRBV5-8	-	CASSSPAGGHSYNEQFF
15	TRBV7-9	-	CASSLGAWDSDTQYF
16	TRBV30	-	CAWGRRLVRNTGELFF
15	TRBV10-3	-	CAISEGTGGGYGYTF
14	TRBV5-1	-	CASSLDGDYNEQFF
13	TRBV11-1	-	CASSFFRNSPLHF
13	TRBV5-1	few	CASSLGMQEGYTF
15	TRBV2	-	CASSGFGRGITEAFF
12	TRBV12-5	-	CASGLVDGEQYF
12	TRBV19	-	CASKAGNQPQHF
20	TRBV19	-	CASSGGTSGGQYPNTGELFF
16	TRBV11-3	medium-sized	CASSLDPVGGNQPQHF
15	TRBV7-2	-	CASSLGGDSTDTQYF
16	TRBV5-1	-	CASSAVTDSGANVLTF
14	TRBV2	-	CASSVGGGTGELFF
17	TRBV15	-	CATRTTEGTSGDHEQYF
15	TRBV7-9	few	CASSPQGANNSPLHF
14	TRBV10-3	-	CASTGDISNQPQHF
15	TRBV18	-	CASSPGGDNRSPLHF
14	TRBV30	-	CAWSRDSTNYGYTF
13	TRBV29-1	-	CSVRAGGSTEAFF
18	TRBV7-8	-	CASSLEGTGRMAFYGYTF
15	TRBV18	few	CASSPEREANYGYTF
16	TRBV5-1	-	CASSQTDSSSGNTIYF
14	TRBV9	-	CASSVGPPNTEAFF
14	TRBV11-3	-	CASSLEGLNSPLHF
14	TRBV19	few	CASSIQGQGDEQYF
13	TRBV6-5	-	CASSYRQQDGYTF
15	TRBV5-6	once	CASSSYRGGDTEAFF
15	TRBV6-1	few	CASSELRGNNSPLHF
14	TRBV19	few	CASSIPGTANGYTF
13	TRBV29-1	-	CSVCVVENTEAFF
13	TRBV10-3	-	CASYRAHNTEAFF
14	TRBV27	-	CASSSINSYNEQFF
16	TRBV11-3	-	CASSLLSGGGTDTQYF
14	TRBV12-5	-	CATTAGGGSYEQYF
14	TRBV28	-	CASGGGAIENEQFF
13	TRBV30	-	CAWSIQVNSPLHF
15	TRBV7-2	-	CASRDREYKNTEAFF
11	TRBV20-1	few	CSASTGYEQYF
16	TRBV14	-	CASSPRGWDSSNGYTF
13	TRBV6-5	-	CASSPLGSEKLFF
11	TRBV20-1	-	CSAAQKPDYTF
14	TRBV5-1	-	CASSSDRGSETQYF
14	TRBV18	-	CASLPRTGYNEQFF
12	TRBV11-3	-	CASSLIGGEAFF
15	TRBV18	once	CASREGTPSNYGYTF
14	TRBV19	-	CASSIGESNQPQHF
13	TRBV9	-	CASSVFPSDEQYF